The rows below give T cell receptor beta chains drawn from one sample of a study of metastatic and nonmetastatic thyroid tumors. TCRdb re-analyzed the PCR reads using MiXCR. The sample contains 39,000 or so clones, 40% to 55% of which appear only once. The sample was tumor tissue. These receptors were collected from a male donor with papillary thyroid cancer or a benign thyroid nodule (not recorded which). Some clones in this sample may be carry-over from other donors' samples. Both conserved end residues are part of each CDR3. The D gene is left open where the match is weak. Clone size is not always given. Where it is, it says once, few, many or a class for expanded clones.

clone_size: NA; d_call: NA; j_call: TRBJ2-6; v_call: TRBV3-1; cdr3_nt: TGTGCCAGCAGCCAAACGCCTGGGGCTTCTGGGGCCAACGTCCTGACTTTC; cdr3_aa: CASSQTPGASGANVLTF
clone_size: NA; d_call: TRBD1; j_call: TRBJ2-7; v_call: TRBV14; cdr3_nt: TGTGCCAGCGGAAAACAGGGGGCCTACGAGCAGTACTTC; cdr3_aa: CASGKQGAYEQYF
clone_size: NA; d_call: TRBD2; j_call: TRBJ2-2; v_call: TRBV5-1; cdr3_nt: TGCGCCAGCAGCCCCCTGACTAGCTCCACCGGGGAGCTGTTTTTT; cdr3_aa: CASSPLTSSTGELFF
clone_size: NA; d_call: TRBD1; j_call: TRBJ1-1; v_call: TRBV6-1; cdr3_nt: TGTGCCAGCAGCCAGGGACAGGGGGCTGAAGCTTTCTTT; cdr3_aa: CASSQGQGAEAFF
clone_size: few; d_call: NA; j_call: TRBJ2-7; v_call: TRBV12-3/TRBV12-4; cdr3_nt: TGTGCCAGCAGTTTAGCGCTTCCCTACGAGCAGTACTTC; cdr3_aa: CASSLALPYEQYF
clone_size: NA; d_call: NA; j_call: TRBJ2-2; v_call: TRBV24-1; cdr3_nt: TGTGCCACCAGTGATATCACCGGGGAGCTGTTTTTT; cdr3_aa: CATSDITGELFF
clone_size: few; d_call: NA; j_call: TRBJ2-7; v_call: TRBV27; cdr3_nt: TGTGCCAGCAGTCCCTCGGGGAACCACGAGCAGTACTTC; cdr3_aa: CASSPSGNHEQYF
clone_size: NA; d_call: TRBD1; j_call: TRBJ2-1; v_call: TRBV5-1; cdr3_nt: TGCGCCAGCAGACTGGGGACAGGGCTAACCCTCGTATACAATGAGCAGTTCTTC; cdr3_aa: CASRLGTGLTLVYNEQFF
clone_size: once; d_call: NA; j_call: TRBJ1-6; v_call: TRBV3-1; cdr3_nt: TGTGCCAGCAGCGGATCCACCCAACCACCCCTCCACTTT; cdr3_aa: CASSGSTQPPLHF
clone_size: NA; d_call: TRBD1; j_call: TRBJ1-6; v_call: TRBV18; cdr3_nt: TGTGCCAGCTCCCGACAGGGAACTAATTCACCCCTCCACTTT; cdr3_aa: CASSRQGTNSPLHF
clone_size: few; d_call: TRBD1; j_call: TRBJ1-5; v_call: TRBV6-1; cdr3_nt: TGTGCCAGCAGTGCCGGGACAGGTGGGTCGAAGCCCCAGCATTTT; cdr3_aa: CASSAGTGGSKPQHF
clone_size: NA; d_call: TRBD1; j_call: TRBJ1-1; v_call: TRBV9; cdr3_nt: TGTGCCAGCAGCGTAGAAGACAGGGGGAACACTGAAGCTTTCTTT; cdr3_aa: CASSVEDRGNTEAFF
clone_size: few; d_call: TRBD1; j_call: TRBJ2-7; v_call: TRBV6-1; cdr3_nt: TGTGCCAGCAGTCCCCAGGTCGGGACAGGGGGGGGCGAGCAGTACTTC; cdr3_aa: CASSPQVGTGGGEQYF
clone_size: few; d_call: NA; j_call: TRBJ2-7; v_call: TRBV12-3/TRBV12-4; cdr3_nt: TGTGCCAGCAGTTTGGATTGGGGTCCGTCCTACGAGCAGTACTTC; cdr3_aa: CASSLDWGPSYEQYF